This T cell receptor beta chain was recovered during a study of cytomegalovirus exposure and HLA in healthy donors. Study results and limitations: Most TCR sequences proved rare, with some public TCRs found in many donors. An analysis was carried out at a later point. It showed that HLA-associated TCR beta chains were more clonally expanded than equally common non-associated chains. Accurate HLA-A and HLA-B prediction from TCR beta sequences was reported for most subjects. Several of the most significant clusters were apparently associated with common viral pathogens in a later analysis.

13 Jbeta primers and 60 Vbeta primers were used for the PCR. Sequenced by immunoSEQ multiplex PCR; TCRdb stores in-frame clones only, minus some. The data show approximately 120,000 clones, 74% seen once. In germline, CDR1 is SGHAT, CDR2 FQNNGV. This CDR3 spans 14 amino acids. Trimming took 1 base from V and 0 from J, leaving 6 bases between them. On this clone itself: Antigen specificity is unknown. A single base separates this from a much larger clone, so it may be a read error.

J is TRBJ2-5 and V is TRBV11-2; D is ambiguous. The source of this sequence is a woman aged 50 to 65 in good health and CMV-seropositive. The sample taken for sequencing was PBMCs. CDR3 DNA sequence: TGTGCCAGCAGCTTAGGTCAGAACCAAGAGACCCAGTACTTC. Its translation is CASSLGQNQETQYF.